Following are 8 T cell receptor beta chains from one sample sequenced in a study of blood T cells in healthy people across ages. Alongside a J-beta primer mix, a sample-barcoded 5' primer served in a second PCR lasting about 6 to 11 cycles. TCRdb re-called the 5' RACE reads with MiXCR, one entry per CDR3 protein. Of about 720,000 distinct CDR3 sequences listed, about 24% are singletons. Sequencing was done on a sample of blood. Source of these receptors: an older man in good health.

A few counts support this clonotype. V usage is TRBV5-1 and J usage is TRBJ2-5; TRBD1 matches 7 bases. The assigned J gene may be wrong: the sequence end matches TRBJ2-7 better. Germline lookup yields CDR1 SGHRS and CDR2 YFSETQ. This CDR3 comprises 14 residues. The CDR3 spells CASSPGTARDEQYV. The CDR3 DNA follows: TGCGCCAGCAGCCCAGGGACAGCTCGCGACGAGCAGTACGTC.

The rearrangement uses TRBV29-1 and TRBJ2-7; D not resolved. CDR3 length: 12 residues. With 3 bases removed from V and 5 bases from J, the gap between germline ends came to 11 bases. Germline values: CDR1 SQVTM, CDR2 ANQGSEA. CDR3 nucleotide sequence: TGCAGCGTTGATGGCCTACGCGACGAGCAGTACTTC. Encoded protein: CSVDGLRDEQYF.

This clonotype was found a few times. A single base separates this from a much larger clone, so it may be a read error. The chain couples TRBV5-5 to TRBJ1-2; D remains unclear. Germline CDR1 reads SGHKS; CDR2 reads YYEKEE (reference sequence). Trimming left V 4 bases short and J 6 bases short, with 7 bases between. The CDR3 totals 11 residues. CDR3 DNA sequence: TGTGCCAGCAGCAGGACGGATGGCTACACCTTC. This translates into CASSRTDGYTF.

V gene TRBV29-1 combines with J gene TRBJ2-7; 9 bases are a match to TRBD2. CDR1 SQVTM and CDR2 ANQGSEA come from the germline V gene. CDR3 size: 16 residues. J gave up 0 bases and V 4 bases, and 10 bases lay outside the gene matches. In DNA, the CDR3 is TGCAGCGTTGCAGGGGCTAGCGGGGCCAGCTCCTACGAGCAGTACTTC. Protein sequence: CSVAGASGASSYEQYF.

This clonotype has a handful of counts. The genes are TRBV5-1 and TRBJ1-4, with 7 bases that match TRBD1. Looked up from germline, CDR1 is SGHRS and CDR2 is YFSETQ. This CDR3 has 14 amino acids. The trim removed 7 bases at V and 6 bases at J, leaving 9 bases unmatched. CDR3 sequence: CASGTGAGDEKLFF. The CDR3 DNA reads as TGCGCCAGCGGAACAGGGGCTGGTGATGAAAAACTGTTTTTT.

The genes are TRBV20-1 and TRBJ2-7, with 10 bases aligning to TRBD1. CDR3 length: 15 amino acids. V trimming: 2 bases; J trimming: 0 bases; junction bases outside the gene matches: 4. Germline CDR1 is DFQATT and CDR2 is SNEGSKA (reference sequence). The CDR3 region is CSARFDRGLSYEQYF. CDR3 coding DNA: TGCAGTGCTAGATTTGACAGGGGGCTCTCCTACGAGCAGTACTTC.

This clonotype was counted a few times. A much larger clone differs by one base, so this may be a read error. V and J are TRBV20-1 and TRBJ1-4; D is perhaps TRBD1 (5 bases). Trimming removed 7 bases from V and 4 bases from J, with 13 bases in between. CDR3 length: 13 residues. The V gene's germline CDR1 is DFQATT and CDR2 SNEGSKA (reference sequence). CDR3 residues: CSVQGDLNEKLFF. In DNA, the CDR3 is TGCAGTGTCCAGGGAGATCTTAATGAAAAACTGTTTTTT.

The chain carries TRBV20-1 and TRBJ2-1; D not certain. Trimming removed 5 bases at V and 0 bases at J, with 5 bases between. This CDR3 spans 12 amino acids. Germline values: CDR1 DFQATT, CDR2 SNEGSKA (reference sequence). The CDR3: CSAYYSYNEQFF. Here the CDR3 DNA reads TGCAGTGCTTACTACTCCTACAATGAGCAGTTCTTC.